This T cell receptor (beta chain) was sequenced in a study of blood T cell repertoires in COVID-19. Per the original data handling: From reference gene primer amplification, estimates of nucleated cell counts were derived. The method was immunoSEQ multiplex PCR; TCRdb's version includes in-frame clones alone and lacks a portion of them. V and J calls plus clone size are reproduced from that table; the DNA served to infer D and trimming. The sample has some 150,000 clones; 80% to 90% are singletons. This clone was seen a handful of times. CDR3 length: 16 amino acids. V was clipped by 0 bases and J by 0 bases, with 13 bases between them. The germline V gene encodes CDR1 SGHRS and CDR2 YFSETQ.

The rearrangement links TRBV5-1 to TRBJ2-7; D is perhaps TRBD1 (5 bases). This receptor was obtained from a middle-aged man who had recovered from COVID-19. Sequencing input: PBMCs or T cells enriched from blood (not recorded which). The CDR3 DNA reads TGCGCCAGCAGCTTGGATGACAGCTTAGTCTCCTACGAGCAGTACTTC. Amino acids: CASSLDDSLVSYEQYF.